This T cell receptor (beta chain) is from a study of blood T cell repertoires in COVID-19. The CDR3 length is 14 residues. Germline V gives CDR1 MNHEY, CDR2 SVGAGI. The germline V and J ends were trimmed by 8 bases and 1 base, with 12 bases remaining between them. Measured with immunoSEQ multiplex PCR; TCRdb has only the in-frame clones, and not every one. The sample has around 130,000 clones, about 81% seen once. V is TRBV6-5 and J is TRBJ1-3, with TRBD1 as a possible D gene (5 bases). The TCR originated in a man aged 40-55 years with acute COVID-19. The sequencing sample was made of PBMCs or T cells enriched from blood (not recorded which). This chain's CDR3 is CASRSGDSGNTIYF. CDR3 nucleotide sequence: TGTGCCAGCCGTTCGGGGGATTCTGGAAACACCATATATTTT.